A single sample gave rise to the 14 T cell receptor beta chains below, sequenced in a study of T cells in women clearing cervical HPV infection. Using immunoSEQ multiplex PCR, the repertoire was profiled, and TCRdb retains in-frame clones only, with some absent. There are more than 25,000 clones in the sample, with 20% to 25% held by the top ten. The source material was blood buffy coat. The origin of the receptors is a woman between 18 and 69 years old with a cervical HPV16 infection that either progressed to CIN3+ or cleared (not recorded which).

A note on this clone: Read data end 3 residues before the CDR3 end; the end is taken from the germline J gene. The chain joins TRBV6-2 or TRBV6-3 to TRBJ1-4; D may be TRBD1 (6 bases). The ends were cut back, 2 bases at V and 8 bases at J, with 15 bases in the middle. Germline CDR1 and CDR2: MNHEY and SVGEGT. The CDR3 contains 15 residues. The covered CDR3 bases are TGTGCCAGCAGTTACGGCAGGGGAAGGTGGGAAAAA. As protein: CASSYGRGRWEK. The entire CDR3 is CASSYGRGRWEKLFF.

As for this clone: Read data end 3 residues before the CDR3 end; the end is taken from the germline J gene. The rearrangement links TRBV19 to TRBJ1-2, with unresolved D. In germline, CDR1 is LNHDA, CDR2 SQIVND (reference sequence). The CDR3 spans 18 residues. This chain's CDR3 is CASSMNGLAGGYTDTYTF. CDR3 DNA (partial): TGTGCCAGTAGTATGAACGGACTAGCGGGAGGGTACACAGATACC.

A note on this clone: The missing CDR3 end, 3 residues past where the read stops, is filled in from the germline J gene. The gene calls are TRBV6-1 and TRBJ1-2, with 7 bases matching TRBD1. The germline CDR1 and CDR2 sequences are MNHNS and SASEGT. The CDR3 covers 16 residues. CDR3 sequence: CASSERPGGRQETYTF. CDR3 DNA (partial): TGTGCCAGCAGTGAACGCCCAGGGGGACGGCAAGAGACC.

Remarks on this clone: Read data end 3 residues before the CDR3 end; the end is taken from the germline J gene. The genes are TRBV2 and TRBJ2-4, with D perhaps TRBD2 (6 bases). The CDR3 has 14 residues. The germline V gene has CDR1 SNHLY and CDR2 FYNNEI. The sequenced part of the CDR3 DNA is TGTGCCAGCAGTGAACGGGACTGGGGCTATGGT. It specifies CASSERDWGYG. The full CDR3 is CASSERDWGYGQYF.

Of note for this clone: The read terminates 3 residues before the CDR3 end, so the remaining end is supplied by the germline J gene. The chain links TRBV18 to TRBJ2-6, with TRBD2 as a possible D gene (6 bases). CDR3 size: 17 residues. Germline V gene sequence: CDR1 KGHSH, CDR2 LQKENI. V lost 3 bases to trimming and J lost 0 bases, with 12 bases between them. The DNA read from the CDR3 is TGTGCCAGCTCACCGGTGCAGGGAGGCTCTGGGGCCAACGTC. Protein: CASSPVQGGSGANV. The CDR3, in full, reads CASSPVQGGSGANVLTF.

The CDR3 spells CASSVGRGAANYGYTF. Partial CDR3 DNA: TGTGCCAGCAGTGTAGGGCGGGGTGCAGCTAACTATGGC. The chain carries TRBV6-1 and TRBJ1-2; D is unclear. The CDR3 end falls 3 residues outside the read, so it is completed with the germline J gene. The CDR3 length is 16 residues. Germline lookup yields CDR1 MNHNS and CDR2 SASEGT. Trimming took 4 bases from V and 0 from J, leaving 15 bases between them.

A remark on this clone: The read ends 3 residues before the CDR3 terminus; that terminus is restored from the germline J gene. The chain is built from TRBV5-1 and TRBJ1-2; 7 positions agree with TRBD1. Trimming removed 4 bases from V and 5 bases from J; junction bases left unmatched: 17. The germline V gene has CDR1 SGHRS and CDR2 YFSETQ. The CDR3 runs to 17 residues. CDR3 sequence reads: CASSAASGTRGHYGYTF. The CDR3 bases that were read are TGCGCCAGCAGCGCAGCCTCCGGGACAAGGGGGCATTATGGC. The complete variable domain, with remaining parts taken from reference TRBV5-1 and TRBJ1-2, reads KAGVTQTPRYLIKTRGQQVTLSCSPISGHRSVSWYQQTPGQGLQFLFEYFSETQRNKGNFPGRFSGRQFSNSRSEMNVSTLELGDSALYLCASSAASGTRGHYGYTFGSGTRLTVV.

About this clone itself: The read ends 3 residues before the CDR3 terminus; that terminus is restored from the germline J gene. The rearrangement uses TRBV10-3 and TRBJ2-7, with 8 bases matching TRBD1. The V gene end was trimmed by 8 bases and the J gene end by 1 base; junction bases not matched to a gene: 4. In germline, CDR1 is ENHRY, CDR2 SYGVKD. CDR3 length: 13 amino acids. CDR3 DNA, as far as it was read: TGTGCCATCCAGACAGGGGTTTCCTACGAG. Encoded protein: CAIQTGVSYE. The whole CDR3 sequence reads CAIQTGVSYEQYF.

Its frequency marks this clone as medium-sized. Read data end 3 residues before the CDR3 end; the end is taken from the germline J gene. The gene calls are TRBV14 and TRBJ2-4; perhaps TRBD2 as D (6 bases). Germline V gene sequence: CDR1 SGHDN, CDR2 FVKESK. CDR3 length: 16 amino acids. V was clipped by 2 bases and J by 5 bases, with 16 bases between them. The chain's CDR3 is CASSQTHYSGQNIQYF. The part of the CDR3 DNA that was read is TGTGCCAGCAGCCAAACCCACTACAGCGGGCAAAACATT. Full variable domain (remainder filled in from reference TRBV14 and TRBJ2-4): EAGVTQFPSHSVIEKGQTVTLRCDPISGHDNLYWYRRVMGKEIKFLLHFVKESKQDESGMPNNRFLAERTGGTYSTLKVQPAELEDSGVYFCASSQTHYSGQNIQYFGAGTRLSVL.

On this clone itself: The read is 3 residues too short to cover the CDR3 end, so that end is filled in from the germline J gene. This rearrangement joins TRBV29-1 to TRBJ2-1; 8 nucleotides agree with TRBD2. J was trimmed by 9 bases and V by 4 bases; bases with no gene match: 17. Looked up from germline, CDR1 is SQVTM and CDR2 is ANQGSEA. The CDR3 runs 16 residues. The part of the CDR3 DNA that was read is TGCAGCGTTGTGGGGGGGGGAGTCGGGAGGGCCGGTGAG. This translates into CSVVGGGVGRAGE. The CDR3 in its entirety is CSVVGGGVGRAGEQFF.

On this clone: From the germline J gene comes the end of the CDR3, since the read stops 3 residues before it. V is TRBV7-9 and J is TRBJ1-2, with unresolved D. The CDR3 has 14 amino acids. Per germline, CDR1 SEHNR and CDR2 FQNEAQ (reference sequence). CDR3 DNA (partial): TGTGCCAGCAGCTTGAATATGGCCACAGATACC. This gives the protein CASSLNMATDT. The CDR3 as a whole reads CASSLNMATDTYTF.

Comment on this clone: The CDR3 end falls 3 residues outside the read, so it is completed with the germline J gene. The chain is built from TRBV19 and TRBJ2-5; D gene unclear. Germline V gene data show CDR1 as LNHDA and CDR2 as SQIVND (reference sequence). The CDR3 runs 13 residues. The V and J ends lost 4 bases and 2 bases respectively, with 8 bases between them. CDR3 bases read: TGTGCCAGTAGTAAGACACGGCAAGAGACC. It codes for CASSKTRQET. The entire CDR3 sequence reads CASSKTRQETQYF.

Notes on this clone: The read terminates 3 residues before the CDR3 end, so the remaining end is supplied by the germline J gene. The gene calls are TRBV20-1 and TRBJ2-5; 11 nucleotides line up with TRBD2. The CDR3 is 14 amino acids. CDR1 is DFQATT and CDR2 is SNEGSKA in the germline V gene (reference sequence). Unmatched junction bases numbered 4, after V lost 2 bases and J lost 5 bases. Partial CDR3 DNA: TGCAGTGCTAGAATAGCGGGAGGGCCTGAGACC. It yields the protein CSARIAGGPET. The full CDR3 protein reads CSARIAGGPETQYF.

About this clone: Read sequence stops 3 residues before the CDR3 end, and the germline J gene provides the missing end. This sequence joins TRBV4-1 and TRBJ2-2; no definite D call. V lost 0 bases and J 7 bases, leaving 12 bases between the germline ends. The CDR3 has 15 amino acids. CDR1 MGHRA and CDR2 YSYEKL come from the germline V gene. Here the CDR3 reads CASSQERWLIGELFF. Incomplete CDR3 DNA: TGCGCCAGCAGCCAAGAAAGGTGGTTGATCGGGGAG.